This TCR beta chain was retrieved from a study of control samples from healthy donors and cancer patients (dated by TCRdb to 2020 to 2021). Of note for this clone: The specificity of this receptor is unknown. It has no much larger one-base neighbor in the sample; base qualities were not kept.

For CDR1 and CDR2, the germline V gene lists MNHNS and SASEGT. The CDR3 holds 16 amino acids from the cysteine to the phenylalanine. Just the 48-base CDR3 DNA is kept, in frame starting at base 1. Compared with germline, V lacks 3 bases and J lacks 4 bases; bases without a gene match: 8. Libraries were constructed by the immunoSEQ multiplex PCR assay. TCRdb's version of the immuneACCESS table is confined to in-frame rearrangements and falls short of the full clone set. An unresolved V gene accounts for under half of the shortfall where checked; the remainder is of unknown origin. For this sample the table gives approximately 86,000 clones, of which approximately 93% were detected only once. About 1.5% of the sample goes to the ten largest clones.

Sequenced material: blood. The chain joins TRBV6-1 to TRBJ2-5; TRBD2 lines up with 10 middle nucleotides. The clonotype comes from a woman aged 30 to 39 in good health. CDR3 reads: CASSDLSSGRGETQYF. The DNA sequence follows: TGTGCCAGCAGTGATCTGTCTAGCGGGAGAGGAGAGACCCAGTACTTC.